This T cell receptor beta chain was captured by sequencing in a study of cytomegalovirus exposure and HLA in healthy donors. Generated by immunoSEQ multiplex PCR, the TCRdb table keeps only in-frame clones and is missing some. The table has some 200,000 clones, approximately 86% seen once. The roughly 120-subject validation cohort, separate from the roughly 700-subject first cohort, included the donors. In germline, CDR1 is MNHEY, CDR2 SMNVEV (reference sequence). Trimming shortened V by 2 bases and J by 1 base, and 9 bases separated the two germline ends. The CDR3 runs 14 residues. This receptor was taken from a man aged 25 to 40 in good health and CMV-seropositive. The rearrangement joins TRBV27 to TRBJ2-7; D is perhaps TRBD1 (5 bases). Source material: PBMCs. The CDR3 region is CASSLAPGSYEQYF. The CDR3 nucleotides read TGTGCCAGCAGTTTAGCTCCAGGGTCCTACGAGCAGTACTTC.